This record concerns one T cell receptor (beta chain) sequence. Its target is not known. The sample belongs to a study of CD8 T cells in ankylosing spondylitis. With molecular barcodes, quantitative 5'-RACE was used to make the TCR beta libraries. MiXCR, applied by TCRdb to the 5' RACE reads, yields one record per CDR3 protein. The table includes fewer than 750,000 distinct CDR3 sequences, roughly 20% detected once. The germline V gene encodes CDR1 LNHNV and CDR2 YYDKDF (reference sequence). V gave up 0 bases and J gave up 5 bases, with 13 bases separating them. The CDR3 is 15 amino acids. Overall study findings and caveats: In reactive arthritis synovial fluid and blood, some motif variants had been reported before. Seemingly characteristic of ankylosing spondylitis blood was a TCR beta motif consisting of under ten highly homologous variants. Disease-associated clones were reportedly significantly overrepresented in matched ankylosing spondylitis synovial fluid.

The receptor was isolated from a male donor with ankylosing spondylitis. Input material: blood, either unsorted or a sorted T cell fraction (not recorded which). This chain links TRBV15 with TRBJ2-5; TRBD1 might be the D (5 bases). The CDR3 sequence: CATSRESWGRETQYF. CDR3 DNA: TGTGCCACCAGCAGAGAAAGCTGGGGCAGGGAGACCCAGTACTTC.